The rows below give T cell receptor beta chains drawn from one sample of a study of blood T cell repertoires in COVID-19. The data were produced by immunoSEQ multiplex PCR, yet TCRdb's version contains in-frame clones alone and is incomplete. The table lists approximately 160,000 clones, roughly 87% of them singletons. The sample was PBMCs or T cells enriched from blood (not recorded which). The origin of the receptors is a woman aged 50 to 60 who had recovered from COVID-19. Both conserved end residues are part of each CDR3. D genes are given only for firm matches. Only some rows state a clone size, as once, few, many or a class for expanded clones.

j_call: TRBJ2-2
clone_size: -
d_call: -
v_call: TRBV27
cdr3_aa: CASSPFVRGELFF
cdr3_nt: TGTGCCAGCAGTCCCTTTGTTCGCGGGGAGCTGTTTTTT

j_call: TRBJ2-2
clone_size: -
d_call: -
v_call: TRBV30
cdr3_aa: CAWSTGSNTGELFF
cdr3_nt: TGTGCCTGGAGTACAGGGTCGAACACCGGGGAGCTGTTTTTT

j_call: TRBJ2-5
clone_size: -
d_call: -
v_call: TRBV27
cdr3_aa: CASSPDIMPPSYQETQYF
cdr3_nt: TGTGCCAGCAGTCCCGACATTATGCCCCCTTCGTACCAAGAGACCCAGTACTTC

j_call: TRBJ2-7
clone_size: once
d_call: -
v_call: TRBV27
cdr3_aa: CASSPGQKTYEQYF
cdr3_nt: TGTGCCAGCAGTCCCGGACAGAAAACCTACGAGCAGTACTTC

j_call: TRBJ1-2
clone_size: -
d_call: -
v_call: TRBV5-6
cdr3_aa: CASSLVQGGYGYTF
cdr3_nt: TGTGCCAGCAGCTTGGTACAGGGAGGGTATGGCTACACCTTC

j_call: TRBJ1-6
clone_size: -
d_call: TRBD1
v_call: TRBV5-6
cdr3_aa: CASSILGQGESPLHF
cdr3_nt: TGTGCCAGCAGCATCCTAGGACAGGGAGAGTCACCCCTCCACTTT

j_call: TRBJ1-1
clone_size: -
d_call: -
v_call: TRBV30
cdr3_aa: CAWSVLSGVGAEAFF
cdr3_nt: TGTGCCTGGAGTGTACTGAGTGGAGTCGGCGCTGAAGCTTTCTTT

j_call: TRBJ2-3
clone_size: once
d_call: TRBD2
v_call: TRBV7-2
cdr3_aa: CASSLVWLGLAGTDTQYF
cdr3_nt: TGTGCCAGCAGCTTAGTTTGGTTAGGTCTAGCGGGTACAGATACGCAGTATTTT

j_call: TRBJ2-7
clone_size: -
d_call: TRBD1
v_call: TRBV24-1
cdr3_aa: CATSDPGGSIYEQYF
cdr3_nt: TGTGCCACCAGTGATCCAGGGGGCTCGATCTACGAGCAGTACTTC

j_call: TRBJ2-7
clone_size: few
d_call: -
v_call: TRBV10-1
cdr3_aa: CASSESLASYEQYF
cdr3_nt: TGCGCCAGCAGTGAGTCGCTGGCTTCCTACGAGCAGTACTTC

j_call: TRBJ1-5
clone_size: -
d_call: -
v_call: TRBV5-8
cdr3_aa: CASSLEQGNQPQHF
cdr3_nt: TGTGCCAGCAGCTTGGAACAGGGAAATCAGCCCCAGCATTTT

j_call: TRBJ1-5
clone_size: -
d_call: -
v_call: TRBV24-1
cdr3_aa: CATSEAGRDNQPQHF
cdr3_nt: TGTGCCACCAGTGAAGCAGGGAGGGACAATCAGCCCCAGCATTTT

j_call: TRBJ2-3
clone_size: once
d_call: TRBD2
v_call: TRBV11-3
cdr3_aa: CASSLGLAASTDTQYF
cdr3_nt: TGTGCCAGCAGCTTAGGACTAGCGGCTAGCACAGATACGCAGTATTTT

j_call: TRBJ2-7
clone_size: -
d_call: TRBD2
v_call: TRBV24-1
cdr3_aa: CATSDTGLAGDEQYF
cdr3_nt: TGTGCCACCAGTGACACAGGACTAGCGGGAGACGAGCAGTACTTC

j_call: TRBJ2-1
clone_size: -
d_call: TRBD1
v_call: TRBV5-1
cdr3_aa: CASSLVQGAGNEQFF
cdr3_nt: TGCGCCAGCAGCTTGGTACAGGGGGCAGGCAATGAGCAGTTCTTC

j_call: TRBJ2-2
clone_size: -
d_call: TRBD2
v_call: TRBV5-1
cdr3_aa: CASSTPLAGEGELFF
cdr3_nt: TGCGCCAGCAGCACCCCACTAGCGGGAGAGGGGGAGCTGTTTTTT

j_call: TRBJ2-1
clone_size: -
d_call: TRBD2
v_call: TRBV7-9
cdr3_aa: CASSLAFSGGSSYNEQFF
cdr3_nt: TGTGCCAGCAGCTTAGCGTTTAGCGGGGGGAGCTCCTACAATGAGCAGTTCTTC

j_call: TRBJ1-6
clone_size: -
d_call: -
v_call: TRBV5-1
cdr3_aa: CASSSRTATNSPLHF
cdr3_nt: TGCGCCAGCAGCTCCAGGACTGCCACTAATTCACCCCTCCACTTT

j_call: TRBJ2-5
clone_size: -
d_call: TRBD2
v_call: TRBV30
cdr3_aa: CAWRISGSGETQYF
cdr3_nt: TGTGCCTGGAGGATTAGCGGGAGTGGGGAGACCCAGTACTTC

j_call: TRBJ1-1
clone_size: -
d_call: -
v_call: TRBV2
cdr3_aa: CASSEWGGGVAFF
cdr3_nt: TGTGCCAGCAGTGAATGGGGAGGGGGGGTGGCTTTCTTT

j_call: TRBJ1-2
clone_size: few
d_call: TRBD1
v_call: TRBV5-6
cdr3_aa: CASSSGQGAVGYTF
cdr3_nt: TGTGCCAGCAGCTCGGGACAGGGGGCGGTCGGCTACACCTTC

j_call: TRBJ1-3
clone_size: once
d_call: -
v_call: TRBV28
cdr3_aa: CASSLWAGSSGNTIYF
cdr3_nt: TGTGCCAGCAGTTTATGGGCGGGAAGCTCTGGAAACACCATATATTTT

j_call: TRBJ1-6
clone_size: -
d_call: -
v_call: TRBV27
cdr3_aa: CASSAAGLRDNSPLHF
cdr3_nt: TGTGCCAGCAGTGCAGCAGGTCTCAGAGATAATTCACCCCTCCACTTT

j_call: TRBJ2-2
clone_size: -
d_call: TRBD2
v_call: TRBV4-1
cdr3_aa: CASSHQREVGELFF
cdr3_nt: TGCGCCAGCAGCCACCAGCGGGAGGTTGGGGAGCTGTTTTTT

j_call: TRBJ2-7
clone_size: once
d_call: TRBD2
v_call: TRBV27
cdr3_aa: CASSPRLAGDREQYF
cdr3_nt: TGTGCCAGCAGTCCGAGACTAGCGGGAGACCGAGAGCAGTACTTC

j_call: TRBJ2-5
clone_size: -
d_call: -
v_call: TRBV5-5
cdr3_aa: CASSPGVGTQYF
cdr3_nt: TGTGCCAGCAGCCCGGGAGTAGGGACCCAGTACTTC

j_call: TRBJ2-5
clone_size: -
d_call: TRBD2
v_call: TRBV28
cdr3_aa: CASSLWSSGRAEETQYF
cdr3_nt: TGTGCCAGCAGTTTATGGTCTAGCGGGAGGGCCGAAGAGACCCAGTACTTC

j_call: TRBJ1-3
clone_size: once
d_call: -
v_call: TRBV6-5
cdr3_aa: CASSYGSSGNTIYF
cdr3_nt: TGTGCCAGCAGTTACGGCAGCTCTGGAAACACCATATATTTT

j_call: TRBJ1-2
clone_size: -
d_call: TRBD1
v_call: TRBV19
cdr3_aa: CASSIPTGGNYGYTF
cdr3_nt: TGTGCCAGTAGTATCCCAACAGGGGGTAACTATGGCTACACCTTC

j_call: TRBJ2-2
clone_size: -
d_call: TRBD2
v_call: TRBV4-3
cdr3_aa: CASSQDRLAGDGVTGELFF
cdr3_nt: TGCGCCAGCAGCCAAGATCGGCTAGCGGGAGACGGGGTCACCGGGGAGCTGTTTTTT

j_call: TRBJ2-1
clone_size: -
d_call: TRBD2
v_call: TRBV10-2
cdr3_aa: CASSEASGSSYNEQFF
cdr3_nt: TGCGCCAGCAGTGAGGCTAGCGGGAGCTCCTACAATGAGCAGTTCTTC

j_call: TRBJ2-1
clone_size: -
d_call: -
v_call: TRBV5-1
cdr3_aa: CASSLGGNEQFF
cdr3_nt: TGCGCCAGCAGCTTGGGAGGGAATGAGCAGTTCTTC

j_call: TRBJ2-5
clone_size: -
d_call: TRBD1
v_call: TRBV6-5
cdr3_aa: CASTGTGTQETQYF
cdr3_nt: TGTGCCAGCACCGGGACAGGGACACAAGAGACCCAGTACTTC

j_call: TRBJ2-5
clone_size: -
d_call: TRBD2
v_call: TRBV24-1
cdr3_aa: CATSGLAGGQETQYF
cdr3_nt: TGTGCCACCAGCGGACTAGCGGGAGGGCAAGAGACCCAGTACTTC

j_call: TRBJ1-1
clone_size: -
d_call: TRBD1
v_call: TRBV7-9
cdr3_aa: CASRAQGSTEAFF
cdr3_nt: TGTGCCAGCAGGGCACAGGGGAGCACTGAAGCTTTCTTT

j_call: TRBJ1-6
clone_size: -
d_call: TRBD1
v_call: TRBV4-1
cdr3_aa: CASSPAPGTDYNSPLHF
cdr3_nt: TGCGCCAGCAGTCCTGCCCCTGGGACAGACTATAATTCACCCCTCCACTTT

j_call: TRBJ2-7
clone_size: once
d_call: -
v_call: TRBV5-1
cdr3_aa: CASSRGRDLSYEQYF
cdr3_nt: TGCGCCAGCAGCCGAGGCCGGGACTTATCCTACGAGCAGTACTTC

j_call: TRBJ2-1
clone_size: -
d_call: TRBD2
v_call: TRBV6-5
cdr3_aa: CASSTSGTTYNEQFF
cdr3_nt: TGTGCCAGCAGTACTAGCGGGACGACCTACAATGAGCAGTTCTTC

j_call: TRBJ2-1
clone_size: -
d_call: -
v_call: TRBV27
cdr3_aa: CASSLAGRIGNEQFF
cdr3_nt: TGTGCCAGCAGTTTAGCGGGCAGGATAGGCAATGAGCAGTTCTTC

j_call: TRBJ2-1
clone_size: few
d_call: TRBD1
v_call: TRBV9
cdr3_aa: CASSVGQGYNEQFF
cdr3_nt: TGTGCCAGCAGCGTCGGACAGGGGTACAATGAGCAGTTCTTC

j_call: TRBJ1-2
clone_size: -
d_call: -
v_call: TRBV12-3/TRBV12-4
cdr3_aa: CASSPERGYTF
cdr3_nt: TGTGCCAGCAGTCCAGAGCGCGGCTACACCTTC

j_call: TRBJ2-2
clone_size: -
d_call: TRBD2
v_call: TRBV7-8
cdr3_aa: CASRASGRAANTGELFF
cdr3_nt: TGTGCCAGCAGAGCCAGCGGGAGGGCCGCGAACACCGGGGAGCTGTTTTTT

j_call: TRBJ2-7
clone_size: few
d_call: TRBD2
v_call: TRBV27
cdr3_aa: CASQTSGSYEQYF
cdr3_nt: TGTGCCAGTCAGACTAGCGGGAGCTACGAGCAGTACTTC

j_call: TRBJ2-3
clone_size: -
d_call: -
v_call: TRBV5-4
cdr3_aa: CASRVAGLRTDTQYF
cdr3_nt: TGTGCCAGCAGGGTGGCGGGCCTCAGGACAGATACGCAGTATTTT

j_call: TRBJ2-1
clone_size: -
d_call: -
v_call: TRBV25-1
cdr3_aa: CASSETGSRRWGHNEQFF
cdr3_nt: TGTGCCAGCAGTGAAACGGGAAGTAGGAGATGGGGTCACAATGAGCAGTTCTTC

j_call: TRBJ2-1
clone_size: -
d_call: TRBD1
v_call: TRBV28
cdr3_aa: CASSTDRGLRNEQFF
cdr3_nt: TGTGCCAGCAGCACCGACAGGGGGCTGAGGAATGAGCAGTTCTTC

j_call: TRBJ1-5
clone_size: -
d_call: TRBD1
v_call: TRBV5-6
cdr3_aa: CASSSGQAGNQPQHF
cdr3_nt: TGTGCCAGCAGCTCCGGACAGGCCGGCAATCAGCCCCAGCATTTT

j_call: TRBJ1-1
clone_size: -
d_call: TRBD1
v_call: TRBV7-9
cdr3_aa: CASSLAGGSITEAFF
cdr3_nt: TGTGCCAGCAGCTTAGCAGGGGGCTCAATCACTGAAGCTTTCTTT

j_call: TRBJ1-5
clone_size: -
d_call: TRBD1
v_call: TRBV4-3
cdr3_aa: CASSQDILDRGEYSNQPQHF
cdr3_nt: TGCGCCAGCAGCCAAGATATCCTGGACAGGGGGGAGTATAGCAATCAGCCCCAGCATTTT

j_call: TRBJ2-3
clone_size: -
d_call: TRBD1
v_call: TRBV5-1
cdr3_aa: CASSYAYQGTGGTPDTQYF
cdr3_nt: TGCGCCAGCAGCTACGCCTACCAGGGGACAGGGGGTACCCCAGATACGCAGTATTTT

j_call: TRBJ1-6
clone_size: -
d_call: -
v_call: TRBV11-2
cdr3_aa: CASSPRAMVLDSYNSPLHF
cdr3_nt: TGTGCCAGCAGCCCCAGGGCTATGGTCTTGGACTCCTATAATTCACCCCTCCACTTT

j_call: TRBJ2-1
clone_size: -
d_call: TRBD2
v_call: TRBV3-1/TRBV3-2
cdr3_aa: CASSLRTSGSRGEQFF
cdr3_nt: TGTGCCAGCAGCCTGAGGACTAGCGGGAGTAGGGGTGAGCAGTTCTTC

j_call: TRBJ2-3
clone_size: -
d_call: -
v_call: TRBV5-3
cdr3_aa: CARSGPRGRSDTQYF
cdr3_nt: TGTGCCAGAAGCGGACCTAGGGGTAGATCCGATACGCAGTATTTT

j_call: TRBJ2-1
clone_size: -
d_call: -
v_call: TRBV12-3/TRBV12-4
cdr3_aa: CASLSLGESEQFF
cdr3_nt: TGTGCCAGCCTAAGTTTGGGAGAGAGTGAGCAGTTCTTC

j_call: TRBJ2-7
clone_size: once
d_call: -
v_call: TRBV6-5
cdr3_aa: CASRQAQETGYEQYF
cdr3_nt: TGTGCCAGCAGACAAGCGCAAGAAACTGGCTACGAGCAGTACTTC